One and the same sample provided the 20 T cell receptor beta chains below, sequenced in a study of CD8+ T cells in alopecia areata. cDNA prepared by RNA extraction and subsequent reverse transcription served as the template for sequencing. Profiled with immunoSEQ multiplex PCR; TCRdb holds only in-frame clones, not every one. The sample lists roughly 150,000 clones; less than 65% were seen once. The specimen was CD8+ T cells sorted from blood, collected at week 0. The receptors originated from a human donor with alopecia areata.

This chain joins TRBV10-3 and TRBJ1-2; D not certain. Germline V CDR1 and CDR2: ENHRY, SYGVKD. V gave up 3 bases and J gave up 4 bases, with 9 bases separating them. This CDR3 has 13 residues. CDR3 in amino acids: CAISDRGPYGYTF. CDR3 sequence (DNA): TGTGCCATCAGTGACCGGGGTCCCTATGGCTACACCTTC.

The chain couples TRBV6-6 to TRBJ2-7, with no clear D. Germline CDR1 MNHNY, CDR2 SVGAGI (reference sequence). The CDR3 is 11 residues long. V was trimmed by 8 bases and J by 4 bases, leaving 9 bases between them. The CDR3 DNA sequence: TGTGCCAGCGGATCCGTTTACGAGCAGTACTTC. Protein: CASGSVYEQYF.

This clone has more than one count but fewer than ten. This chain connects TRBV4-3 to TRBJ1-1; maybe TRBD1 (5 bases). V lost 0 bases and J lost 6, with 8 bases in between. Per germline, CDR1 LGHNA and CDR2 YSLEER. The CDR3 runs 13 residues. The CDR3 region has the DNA TGCGCCAGCAGCCAAGATGACAGCTCTGAAGCTTTCTTT. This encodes CASSQDDSSEAFF.

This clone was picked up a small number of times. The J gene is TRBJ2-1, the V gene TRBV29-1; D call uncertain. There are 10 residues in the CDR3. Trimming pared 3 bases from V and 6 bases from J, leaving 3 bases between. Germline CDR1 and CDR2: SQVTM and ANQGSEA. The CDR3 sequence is CSVDSNEQFF. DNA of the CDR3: TGCAGCGTTGACAGCAATGAGCAGTTCTTC.

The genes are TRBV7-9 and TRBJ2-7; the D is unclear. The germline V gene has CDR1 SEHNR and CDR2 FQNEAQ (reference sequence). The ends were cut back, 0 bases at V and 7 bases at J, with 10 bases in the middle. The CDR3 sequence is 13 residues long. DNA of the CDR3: TGTGCCAGCAGCTTAGCGGGGTCCCAGGAGCAGTACTTC. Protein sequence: CASSLAGSQEQYF.

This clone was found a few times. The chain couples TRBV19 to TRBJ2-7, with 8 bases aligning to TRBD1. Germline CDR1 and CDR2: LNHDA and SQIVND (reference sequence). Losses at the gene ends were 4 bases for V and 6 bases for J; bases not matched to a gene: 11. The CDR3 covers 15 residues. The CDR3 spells CASSRRLRGLGEQYF. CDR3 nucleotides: TGTGCCAGTAGTAGGAGACTCAGGGGGCTCGGCGAGCAGTACTTC.

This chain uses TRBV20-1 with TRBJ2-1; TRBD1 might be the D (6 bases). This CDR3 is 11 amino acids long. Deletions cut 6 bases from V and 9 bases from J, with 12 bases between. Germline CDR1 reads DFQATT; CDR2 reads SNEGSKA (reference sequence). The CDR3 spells CSALLGGEQFF. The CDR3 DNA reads TGCAGTGCCCTCTTAGGGGGTGAGCAGTTCTTC.

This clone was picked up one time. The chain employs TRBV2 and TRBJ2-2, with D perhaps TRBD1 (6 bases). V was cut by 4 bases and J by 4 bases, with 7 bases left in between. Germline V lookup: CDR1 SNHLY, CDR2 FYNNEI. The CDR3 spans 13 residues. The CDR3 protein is CASSAGATGELFF. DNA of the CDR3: TGTGCCAGCAGTGCAGGGGCCACCGGGGAGCTGTTTTTT.

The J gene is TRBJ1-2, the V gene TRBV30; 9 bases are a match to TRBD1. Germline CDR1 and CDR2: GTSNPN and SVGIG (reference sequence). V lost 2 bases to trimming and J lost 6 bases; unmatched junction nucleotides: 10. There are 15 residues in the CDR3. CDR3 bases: TGTGCCTGGAGTTCGACAGGGGGATCCAGAGATGGCTACACCTTC. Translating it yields CAWSSTGGSRDGYTF.

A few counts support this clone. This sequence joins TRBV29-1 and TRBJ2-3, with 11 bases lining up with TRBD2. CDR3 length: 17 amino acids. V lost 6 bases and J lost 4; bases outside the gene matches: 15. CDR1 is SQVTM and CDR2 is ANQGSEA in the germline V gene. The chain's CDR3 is CSVEYFSSGGAADTQYF. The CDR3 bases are TGCAGCGTAGAATATTTTAGTAGCGGGGGGGCCGCAGATACGCAGTATTTT.

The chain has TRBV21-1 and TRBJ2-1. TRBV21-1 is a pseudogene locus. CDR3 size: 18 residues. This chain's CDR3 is CASSKREAGLKSYNEQFF. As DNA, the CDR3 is TGTGCCAGCAGCAAGAGAGAGGCAGGCCTAAAATCCTACAATGAGCAGTTCTTC.

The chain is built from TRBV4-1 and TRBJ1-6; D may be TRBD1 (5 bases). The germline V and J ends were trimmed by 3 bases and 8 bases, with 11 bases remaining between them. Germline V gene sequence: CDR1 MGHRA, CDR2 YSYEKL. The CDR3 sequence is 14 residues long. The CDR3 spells CASSHREEDSPLHF. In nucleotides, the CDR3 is TGCGCCAGCAGCCACAGGGAGGAGGATTCACCCCTCCACTTT.

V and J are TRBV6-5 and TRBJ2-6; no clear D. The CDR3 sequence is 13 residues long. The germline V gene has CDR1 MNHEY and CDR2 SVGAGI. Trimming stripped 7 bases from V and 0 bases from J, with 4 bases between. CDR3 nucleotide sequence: TGTGCCAGCATGAGCTCTGGGGCCAACGTCCTGACTTTC. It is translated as CASMSSGANVLTF.

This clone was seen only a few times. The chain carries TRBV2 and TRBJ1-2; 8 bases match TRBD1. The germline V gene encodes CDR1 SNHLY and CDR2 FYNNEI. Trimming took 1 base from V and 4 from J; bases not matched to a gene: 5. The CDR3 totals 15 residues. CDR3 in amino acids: CASSEGDRSLYGYTF. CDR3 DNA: TGTGCCAGCAGTGAAGGGGACAGGTCGCTCTATGGCTACACCTTC.

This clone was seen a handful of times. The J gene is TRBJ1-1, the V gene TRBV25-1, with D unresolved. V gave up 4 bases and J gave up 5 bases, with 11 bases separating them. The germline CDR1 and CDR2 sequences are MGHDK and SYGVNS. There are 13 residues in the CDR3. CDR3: CASSGGRRTEAFF. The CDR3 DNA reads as TGTGCCAGCAGTGGTGGGAGAAGAACTGAAGCTTTCTTT. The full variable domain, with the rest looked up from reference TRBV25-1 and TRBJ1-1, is EADIYQTPRYLVIGTGKKITLECSQTMGHDKMYWYQQDPGMELHLIHYSYGVNSTEKGDLSSESTVSRIRTEHFPLTLESARPSHTSQYLCASSGGRRTEAFFGQGTRLTVV.

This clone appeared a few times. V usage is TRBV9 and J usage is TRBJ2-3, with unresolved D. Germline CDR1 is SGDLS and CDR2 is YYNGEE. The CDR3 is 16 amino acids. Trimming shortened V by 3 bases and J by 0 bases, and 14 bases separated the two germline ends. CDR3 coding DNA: TGTGCCAGCAGCGCCCACCCACTGACTAGCACAGATACGCAGTATTTT. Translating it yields CASSAHPLTSTDTQYF.

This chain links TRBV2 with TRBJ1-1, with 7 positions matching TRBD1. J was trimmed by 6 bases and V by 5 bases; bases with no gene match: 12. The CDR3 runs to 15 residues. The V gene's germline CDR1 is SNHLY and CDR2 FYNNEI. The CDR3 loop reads CASSQLTGVRSEAFF. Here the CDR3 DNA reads TGTGCCAGCAGTCAACTCACAGGGGTTAGATCTGAAGCTTTCTTT.

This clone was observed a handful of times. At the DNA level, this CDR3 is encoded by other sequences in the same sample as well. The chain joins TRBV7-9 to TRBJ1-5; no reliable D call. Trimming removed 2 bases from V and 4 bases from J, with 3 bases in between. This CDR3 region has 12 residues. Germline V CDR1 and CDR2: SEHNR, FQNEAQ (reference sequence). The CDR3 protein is CASSLNNQPQHF. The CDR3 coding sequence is TGTGCCAGCAGCTTAAATAATCAGCCCCAGCATTTT.

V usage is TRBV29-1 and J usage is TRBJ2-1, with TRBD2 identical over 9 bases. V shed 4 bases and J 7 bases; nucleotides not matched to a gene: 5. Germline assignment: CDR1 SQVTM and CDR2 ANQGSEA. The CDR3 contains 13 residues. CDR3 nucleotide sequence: TGCAGCGTTGGCGGGGGGGCGCGAAATGAGCAGTTCTTC. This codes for CSVGGGARNEQFF.

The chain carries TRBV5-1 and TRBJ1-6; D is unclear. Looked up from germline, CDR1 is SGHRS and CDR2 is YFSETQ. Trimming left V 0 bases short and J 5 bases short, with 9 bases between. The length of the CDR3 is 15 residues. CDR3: CASSLETSDNSPLHF. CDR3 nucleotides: TGCGCCAGCAGCTTGGAGACGAGCGATAATTCACCCCTCCACTTT.